What follows describes a single TCR beta chain. This sample is part of a study of CD8+ T cells in alopecia areata. The wider study: Among treated patients, oral tofacitinib was administered at 5 to 10 mg twice daily.

It was cDNA, reverse transcribed from extracted RNA, that served as the sequencing template. Repertoires were generated with immunoSEQ multiplex PCR, while TCRdb's copy carries only in-frame clones and drops some. The sample has about 150,000 clones, 85% to 90% seen once. CDR3 length equals 17 residues. This sequence joins TRBV21-1 and TRBJ1-1. TRBV21-1 is recorded as a pseudogene. This sequence was found in a human donor with alopecia areata. The sequencing used CD8+ T cells sorted from blood, collected at week 0. The CDR3 region has the DNA TGTGCCAGCAGAATATGGTTAGCCTACACAATTCGCACTGAAGCTTTCTTT. It yields the protein CASRIWLAYTIRTEAFF.